The T cell receptor (beta chain) described here comes from a study of T cells in Graves' hyperthyroidism and ophthalmopathy. Study-wide results and caveats: Blood also carried most thyroid clonotypes expanded above 0.001. Using 13 V-J features, a model discriminated ophthalmopathy from stable hyperthyroidism.

V gave up 3 bases and J gave up 8 bases; unmatched junction bases: 7. This CDR3 comprises 15 residues. There are many counts of this clonotype. The antigen is unknown. The study based diagnoses on clinical symptoms, serum thyroxine and TRAb, thyroid ultrasound and orbital computed tomography. Authors of the study amplified TCR beta CDR3 regions from RNA transcripts. An initial round of RT-PCR targeting the TCR CDR3 relied on the HTBI primer set. MiXCR, run by TCRdb on the multiplex PCR reads, gives a single entry per CDR3 protein. This sample yields hundreds of thousands of distinct CDR3 sequences, of which over 40% are seen a single time; roughly 6.5% belongs to the top ten.

Input material: peripheral blood or thyroid tissue (not recorded which). The TCR comes from an adult man with Graves' disease, either hyperthyroidism or ophthalmopathy (not recorded which). V is TRBV12-3 or TRBV12-4 and J is TRBJ1-6; 7 nucleotides line up with TRBD1. The CDR3 sequence: CASSFKGAVYSPLHF. The CDR3 nucleotides read TGTGCCAGCAGTTTCAAGGGGGCGGTTTATTCACCCCTCCACTTT.